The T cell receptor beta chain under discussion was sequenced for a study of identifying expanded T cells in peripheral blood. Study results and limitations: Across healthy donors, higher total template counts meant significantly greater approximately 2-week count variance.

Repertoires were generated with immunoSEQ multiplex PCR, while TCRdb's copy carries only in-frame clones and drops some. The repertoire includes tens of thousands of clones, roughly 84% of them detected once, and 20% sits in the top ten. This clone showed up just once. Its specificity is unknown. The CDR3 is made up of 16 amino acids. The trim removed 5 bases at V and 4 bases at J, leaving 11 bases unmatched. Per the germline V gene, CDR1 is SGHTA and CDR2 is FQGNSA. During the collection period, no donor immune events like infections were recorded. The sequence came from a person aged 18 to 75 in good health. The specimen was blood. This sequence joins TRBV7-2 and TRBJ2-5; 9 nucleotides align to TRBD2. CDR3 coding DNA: TGTGCCAGCAGCCCCATGAGGCGGGAGGGCCGAGAGACCCAGTACTTC. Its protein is CASSPMRREGRETQYF.